The 28 T cell receptor beta chains given below trace back to one sample, sequenced in a study of OX40 agonist ivuxolimab in advanced cancers. Produced via immunoSEQ multiplex PCR; TCRdb's table is partial and in-frame only. This table holds approximately 70,000 clones, 82% found once. The sequenced sample was CD4+ or CD8+ T cells sorted from blood, obtained in a trial of the OX40 agonist ivuxolimab. The receptors here all came from an adult with an advanced solid tumor such as melanoma, head and neck, liver or kidney cancer.

This clone was seen a single time. The rearrangement links TRBV5-4 to TRBJ1-2; TRBD1 matches at 8 bases. Per germline, CDR1 SGHNT and CDR2 YYREEE (reference sequence). This CDR3 region has 15 residues. V was pared by 1 base and J by 4 bases, with 6 bases of the junction left unmatched. CDR3 DNA: TGTGCCAGCAGCTTGCGGACAGGGCTAGGCTATGGCTACACCTTC. This codes for CASSLRTGLGYGYTF.

V is TRBV19 and J is TRBJ2-1; no firm D call. Trimming shortened V by 6 bases and J by 4 bases, and 13 bases separated the two germline ends. CDR3 length: 14 residues. Germline CDR1 is LNHDA and CDR2 is SQIVND (reference sequence). The CDR3 loop is CASRGRATYNEQFF. CDR3 nucleotides: TGTGCCAGTAGAGGACGGGCCACGTACAATGAGCAGTTCTTC.

The CDR3 reads CASSSGTGMGETQYF. The CDR3 DNA sequence: TGCGCCAGCAGCAGTGGAACAGGGATGGGAGAGACCCAGTACTTC. The V and J genes are TRBV5-1 and TRBJ2-5, with a tentative D call TRBD1 (6 bases). This CDR3 region has 15 residues. V was cut by 4 bases and J by 4 bases, with 17 bases left in between. The germline CDR1 and CDR2 sequences are SGHRS and YFSETQ. Based on the CDR3 plus reference TRBV5-1 and TRBJ2-5, the full variable domain is KAGVTQTPRYLIKTRGQQVTLSCSPISGHRSVSWYQQTPGQGLQFLFEYFSETQRNKGNFPGRFSGRQFSNSRSEMNVSTLELGDSALYLCASSSGTGMGETQYFGPGTRLLVL.

This clone was seen more than once but under ten times. At the DNA level, this CDR3 is encoded by other sequences in the same sample as well. J is TRBJ1-5 and V is TRBV5-5; the D is unclear. Trimming removed 7 bases from V and 0 bases from J, with 8 bases in between. There are 13 residues in the CDR3. CDR1 is SGHKS and CDR2 is YYEKEE in the germline V gene (reference sequence). The DNA for the CDR3 is TGTGCCAGCTCGAGGGATAGCAATCAGCCCCAGCATTTT. Translation gives CASSRDSNQPQHF.

DNA for the CDR3: TGTGCCAGCAGCTGGGGTAGCAGCGAAGCTTTCTTT. Translated, it gives CASSWGSSEAFF. The rearrangement joins TRBV7-9 to TRBJ1-1; D unresolved. V lost 4 bases and J lost 8, with 11 bases in between. The CDR3 extends over 12 amino acids. Germline CDR1 SEHNR, CDR2 FQNEAQ (reference sequence).

CDR3 sequence (DNA): TGTGCCAGCAGGTCGCCGGGACAGAACACCGGGGAGCTGTTTTTT. The encoded protein is CASRSPGQNTGELFF. The J gene is TRBJ2-2, the V gene TRBV6-6; D possibly corresponds to TRBD1 (6 bases). V was cut by 6 bases and J by 1 base, with 12 bases left in between. The CDR3 sequence is 15 residues long. The germline V gene encodes CDR1 MNHNY and CDR2 SVGAGI (reference sequence).

This rearrangement joins TRBV11-2 to TRBJ2-2; D call uncertain. The V gene lost 3 bases and the J gene lost 0 bases, with 2 bases spanning the gap. The CDR3 spans 13 residues. The germline V gene encodes CDR1 SGHAT and CDR2 FQNNGV. CDR3 loop: CASSFSNTGELFF. CDR3 coding DNA: TGTGCCAGCAGCTTCTCGAACACCGGGGAGCTGTTTTTT. Drawing the rest from reference TRBV11-2 and TRBJ2-2, the complete variable domain is EAGVAQSPRYKIIEKRQSVAFWCNPISGHATLYWYQQILGQGPKLLIQFQNNGVVDDSQLPKDRFSAERLKGVDSTLKIQPAKLEDSAVYLCASSFSNTGELFFGEGSRLTVL.

The V gene is TRBV19, the J gene TRBJ1-1; D is undetermined. V lost 3 bases, J lost 7 bases, and 21 bases lay in between. Per germline, CDR1 LNHDA and CDR2 SQIVND (reference sequence). The CDR3 has 16 amino acids. CDR3 region: CASSIRQTIRTIEAFF. CDR3 in DNA: TGTGCCAGTAGTATCAGGCAGACGATTAGGACCATTGAAGCTTTCTTT.

This clone was picked up one time. The gene calls are TRBV7-2 and TRBJ2-1, with D uncertain. Germline CDR1 and CDR2: SGHTA and FQGNSA. Trimming shortened V by 5 bases and J by 10 bases, and 12 bases separated the two germline ends. The CDR3 runs 12 residues. Here the CDR3 DNA reads TGTGCCAGCAGCGAGAATACCAGGGAGCAGTTCTTC. This encodes CASSENTREQFF.

The CDR3 here is CASKAGGTDTQYF. In DNA form, the CDR3 reads TGTGCCAGCAAGGCGGGGGGCACAGATACGCAGTATTTT. The V gene is TRBV6-1, the J gene TRBJ2-3; TRBD2 aligns across 7 bases. The CDR3 runs 13 residues. The V segment lost 7 bases and the J segment 1 base; nucleotides outside the gene matches: 2. Per the germline V gene, CDR1 is MNHNS and CDR2 is SASEGT.

The chain couples TRBV5-1 to TRBJ1-5; no firm D call. The V gene's germline CDR1 is SGHRS and CDR2 YFSETQ. The germline V and J ends were trimmed by 5 bases and 1 base, with 16 bases remaining between them. The CDR3 length is 16 residues. The CDR3 loop reads CASSSGYPGSNQPQHF. In DNA form, the CDR3 reads TGCGCCAGCAGTAGCGGTTACCCTGGAAGCAATCAGCCCCAGCATTTT.

The chain links TRBV5-4 to TRBJ2-3; the match to TRBD2 covers 12 bases. The CDR3 totals 17 residues. The J segment lost 2 bases and the V segment lost 1 base, leaving 5 bases of the junction unmatched. Germline assignment: CDR1 SGHNT and CDR2 YYREEE (reference sequence). The CDR3, as DNA: TGTGCCAGCAGCTTGAAGACTAGCGGGGGTTACACAGATACGCAGTATTTT. Translation: CASSLKTSGGYTDTQYF.

The CDR3 is CASRPGQGANTIYF. CDR3 DNA sequence: TGTGCCAGCAGACCCGGACAGGGGGCAAACACCATATATTTT. The chain is built from TRBV2 and TRBJ1-3; 11 nucleotides match TRBD1. The germline gives CDR1 SNHLY, CDR2 FYNNEI. V was pared by 6 bases and J by 6 bases, with 4 bases of the junction left unmatched. CDR3 length: 14 amino acids.

This chain uses TRBV6-5 with TRBJ1-1; no clear D. The germline V and J ends were trimmed by 6 bases and 3 bases, with 11 bases remaining between them. This CDR3 has 13 residues. Germline-derived CDR1 and CDR2 are MNHEY and SVGAGI. In DNA, the CDR3 is TGTGCCAGCAGACCCGGAATGTACACTGAAGCTTTCTTT. Protein: CASRPGMYTEAFF.

The CDR3 DNA reads TGTGCCAGTAGGGCCCTCAATGAGCAGTTCTTC. Translating it yields CASRALNEQFF. V and J are TRBV19 and TRBJ2-1; D remains unclear. The CDR3 has 11 amino acids. The V gene's germline CDR1 is LNHDA and CDR2 SQIVND (reference sequence). The V end was cut by 6 bases, the J end by 6 bases, with 6 bases between.

The chain employs TRBV20-1 and TRBJ2-5; D unclear. In germline, CDR1 is DFQATT, CDR2 SNEGSKA (reference sequence). The CDR3 runs to 11 residues. Trimming shortened V by 6 bases and J by 4 bases, and 9 bases separated the two germline ends. The CDR3 DNA sequence: TGCAGTGCAACAAAGTCAGAGACCCAGTACTTC. Amino acids: CSATKSETQYF.

The rearrangement uses TRBV5-6 and TRBJ1-2; perhaps TRBD1 as D (5 bases). Between the trimmed V and J ends, which lost 7 bases and 11 bases, there was a span of 21 bases. This CDR3 has 13 amino acids. The germline V gene encodes CDR1 SGHDT and CDR2 YYEEEE. The CDR3 region has the DNA TGTGCCAGCGGACTAGGTTCTCGCGGGGGGTACACCTTC. Encoded protein: CASGLGSRGGYTF. Based on the CDR3 plus reference TRBV5-6 and TRBJ1-2, the full variable domain is DAGVTQSPTHLIKTRGQQVTLRCSPKSGHDTVSWYQQALGQGPQFIFQYYEEEERQRGNFPDRFSGHQFPNYSSELNVNALLLGDSALYLCASGLGSRGGYTFGSGTRLTVV.

The chain joins TRBV7-9 to TRBJ1-2; D is unresolved. Germline V CDR1 and CDR2: SEHNR, FQNEAQ (reference sequence). Trimming took 5 bases from V and 4 from J, leaving 8 bases between them. This CDR3 is 12 amino acids long. DNA of the CDR3: TGTGCCAGCAGCATACCCTTCTATGGCTACACCTTC. This gives the protein CASSIPFYGYTF.

This chain links TRBV14 with TRBJ1-3; D not resolved. Trimming shortened V by 3 bases and J by 4 bases, and 13 bases separated the two germline ends. Per the germline V gene, CDR1 is SGHDN and CDR2 is FVKESK. The CDR3 length is 15 residues. CDR3 coding DNA: TGTGCCAGCAGCCAGATTGCGAAAAGGGGAAACACCATATATTTT. The encoded protein is CASSQIAKRGNTIYF.

The V call is TRBV28, the J call TRBJ1-5; no clear D. Trimming stripped 5 bases from V and 2 bases from J, with 22 bases between. The CDR3 spans 18 residues. From germline, CDR1 is MDHEN and CDR2 SYDVKM. CDR3: CASSPTWPRRGGNQPQHF. CDR3 DNA: TGTGCCAGCAGTCCCACCTGGCCTCGGCGAGGTGGCAATCAGCCCCAGCATTTT.

This chain links TRBV6-5 with TRBJ1-1; D unclear. Trimming removed 6 bases from V and 4 bases from J, with 15 bases in between. CDR3 size: 14 residues. Germline CDR1 reads MNHEY; CDR2 reads SVGAGI. In DNA, the CDR3 is TGTGCCAGCAGACTATACCGGGTTGGCACTGAAGCTTTCTTT. As protein: CASRLYRVGTEAFF.

The V gene is TRBV7-6, the J gene TRBJ1-1; D is uncertain. V gave up 5 bases and J gave up 1 base, with 8 bases separating them. This CDR3 is built from 13 residues. Germline V gene lookup returns CDR1 SGHVS and CDR2 FNYEAQ. CDR3: CASSRRKNTEAFF. DNA for the CDR3: TGTGCCAGCAGCCGCCGGAAGAACACTGAAGCTTTCTTT.

The chain has TRBV7-3 and TRBJ1-1; no firm D call. Germline loops: CDR1 SGHTA, CDR2 FQGTGA. This CDR3 is built from 13 residues. V lost 6 bases, J lost 0 bases, and 8 bases lay in between. The CDR3 is CASSYGVNTEAFF. The DNA for the CDR3 is TGTGCCAGCAGTTACGGGGTGAACACTGAAGCTTTCTTT.

The chain couples TRBV2 to TRBJ2-1; either TRBD1 or TRBD2 may fit D (5 bases each). This CDR3 contains 15 residues. CDR1 and CDR2 (germline): SNHLY, FYNNEI. With 5 bases removed from V and 7 bases from J, the gap between germline ends came to 18 bases. CDR3 in amino acids: CASSLRDPPRNEQFF. CDR3 in DNA: TGTGCCAGCAGTCTCCGGGACCCACCCCGAAATGAGCAGTTCTTC.

The chain carries TRBV12-5 and TRBJ2-5; D possibly corresponds to TRBD1 (5 bases). Trimming took 6 bases from V and 5 from J, leaving 16 bases between them. The CDR3 extends over 14 amino acids. Germline CDR1 LGHNT, CDR2 FRNRAP. CDR3 region: CASGIGHRRETQYF. CDR3 coding DNA: TGTGCTAGTGGGATAGGACACCGACGGGAGACCCAGTACTTC.

The chain uses TRBV7-8 and TRBJ1-6, with unresolved D. Trimming shortened V by 1 base and J by 6 bases, and 10 bases separated the two germline ends. The CDR3 runs 15 residues. Germline V gene sequence: CDR1 SGHVS, CDR2 FQNEAQ. CDR3 region: CASSLGQAFNSPLHF. The CDR3 bases are TGTGCCAGCAGCTTAGGGCAGGCCTTTAATTCACCCCTCCACTTT.

The chain carries TRBV5-1 and TRBJ2-7; tentative D call: TRBD2 (6 bases). The CDR3 runs 14 residues. V lost 0 bases and J lost 4, with 11 bases in between. Germline lookup yields CDR1 SGHRS and CDR2 YFSETQ. Written as DNA, the CDR3 is TGCGCCAGCAGCTTGGGGGACTTGTTTTACGAGCAGTACTTC. Translating gives CASSLGDLFYEQYF.

This chain uses TRBV5-1 with TRBJ1-2; 8 positions agree with TRBD1. Germline V gene lookup returns CDR1 SGHRS and CDR2 YFSETQ. There are 13 residues in the CDR3. Trimming took 6 bases from V and 6 from J; bases not matched to a gene: 7. The CDR3 DNA is TGCGCCAGCAAGCAGGGGGCAGAGGATGGCTACACCTTC. Translation: CASKQGAEDGYTF.